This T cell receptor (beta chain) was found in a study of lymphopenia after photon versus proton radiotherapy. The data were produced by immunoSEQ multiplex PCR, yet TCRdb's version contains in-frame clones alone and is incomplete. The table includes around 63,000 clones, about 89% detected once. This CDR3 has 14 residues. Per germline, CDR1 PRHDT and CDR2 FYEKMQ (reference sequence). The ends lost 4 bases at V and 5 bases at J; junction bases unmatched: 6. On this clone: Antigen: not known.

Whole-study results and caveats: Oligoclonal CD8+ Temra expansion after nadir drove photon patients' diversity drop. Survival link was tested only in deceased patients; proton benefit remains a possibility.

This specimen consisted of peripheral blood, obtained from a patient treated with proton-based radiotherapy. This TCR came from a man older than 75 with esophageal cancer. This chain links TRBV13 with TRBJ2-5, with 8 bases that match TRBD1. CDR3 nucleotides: TGTGCCAGCAGCTGGACAGGGCCCCAGGAGACCCAGTACTTC. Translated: CASSWTGPQETQYF.